One and the same sample provided the 18 T cell receptor beta chains below, sequenced in a study of response to subunit inactivated influenza vaccine. TCRdb recomputed calls from the RT-PCR reads with MiXCR, one row per CDR3 protein. The repertoire consists of around 570,000 distinct CDR3 sequences, with around 11% occurring once and the leading ten covering approximately 11%. This same sample was also part of a study on T cells expressing NK-cell markers. That source reports: The cDNA for TCR beta came from 5'RACE template switching with UMIs.

Sequencing used PBMCs from blood, obtained on the day of vaccination. The receptors shown here come from a man between 50 and 59 years old who received an inactivated influenza vaccine.

This clonotype turned up a few times. The genes are TRBV12-3 or TRBV12-4 and TRBJ2-5; 7 nucleotides line up with TRBD1. After removal of 5 bases from V and 2 bases from J, the junction contained 8 bases not matched to a gene. This CDR3 contains 15 residues. This CDR3 is CASSHRDRSQETQYF. DNA for the CDR3: TGTGCCAGCAGTCACAGGGACAGATCGCAAGAGACCCAGTACTTC.

This clonotype was seen a handful of times. This sequence joins TRBV20-1 and TRBJ1-3, with D possibly being TRBD1 (5 bases). V was trimmed by 3 bases and J by 4 bases, leaving 13 bases between them. The length of the CDR3 is 14 residues. Germline CDR1 and CDR2: DFQATT and SNEGSKA (reference sequence). Written as DNA, the CDR3 is TGCAGTGCTAGTGTTGGGGCCAGAGGAAACACCATATATTTT. This codes for CSASVGARGNTIYF.

The chain uses TRBV2 and TRBJ2-1, with 7 bases identical to TRBD2. The CDR3 sequence is 14 residues long. Germline trimming cut 0 bases from V and 12 bases from J; bases unmatched to any gene: 8. Germline V gene data show CDR1 as SNHLY and CDR2 as FYNNEI. Here the CDR3 DNA reads TGTGCCAGCAGTGAAGCGCCTGGACTAGGTGGGCAGTTCTTC. It encodes CASSEAPGLGGQFF.

The chain carries TRBV24-1 and TRBJ1-5, with D tentatively TRBD1 (5 bases). The CDR3 length is 15 residues. Trimming removed 2 bases from V and 7 bases from J, with 14 bases in between. Germline V gene sequence: CDR1 KGHDR, CDR2 SFDVKD. The CDR3 DNA reads TGTGCCACCAGTGATTCCCAAAAGGGGTCCCAGCCCCAGCATTTT. Translated: CATSDSQKGSQPQHF.

J is TRBJ2-1 and V is TRBV5-1; TRBD1 matches 11 bases. This CDR3 contains 14 residues. Germline CDR1 SGHRS, CDR2 YFSETQ. The ends lost 4 bases at V and 3 bases at J; junction bases unmatched: 0. As DNA, the CDR3 is TGCGCCAGCAGCGGGACAGGGGGCTACAATGAGCAGTTCTTC. Translating it yields CASSGTGGYNEQFF.

This clonotype was seen only a few times. V is TRBV7-9 and J is TRBJ2-2; D is unresolved. The V end lost 1 base, the J end lost 2 bases, and 8 bases lay between the germline ends. Germline V gene data show CDR1 as SEHNR and CDR2 as FQNEAQ (reference sequence). The CDR3 sequence is 15 residues long. The CDR3 spells CASSLEPTNTGELFF. The CDR3 region has the DNA TGTGCCAGCAGCTTAGAGCCGACAAACACCGGGGAGCTGTTTTTT.

This chain connects TRBV5-1 to TRBJ1-1, with unresolved D. The germline V and J ends were trimmed by 2 bases and 1 base, with 12 bases remaining between them. Germline assignment: CDR1 SGHRS and CDR2 YFSETQ. The CDR3 covers 15 residues. CDR3: CASSFGPSSNTEAFF. CDR3 nucleotide sequence: TGCGCCAGCAGCTTCGGTCCTTCCTCGAACACTGAAGCTTTCTTT.

This clonotype was counted between two and nine times. V is TRBV20-1 and J is TRBJ2-3, with 10 bases aligning to TRBD2. This CDR3 is 14 amino acids long. CDR1 is DFQATT and CDR2 is SNEGSKA in the germline V gene (reference sequence). Losses at the gene ends were 3 bases for V and 11 bases for J; bases not matched to a gene: 11. The DNA of the CDR3 is TGCAGTGCTAGGTTAAGCGGGAGGGCCCAGGAGCAGTATTTT. It translates to CSARLSGRAQEQYF.

This clonotype was picked up many times. This sequence joins TRBV12-3 or TRBV12-4 and TRBJ1-1; tentatively, D is TRBD1 (5 bases). The CDR3 loop spans 15 amino acids. V was cut by 3 bases and J by 0 bases, with 11 bases left in between. CDR3 in amino acids: CASSLGGFMNTEAFF. CDR3 bases: TGTGCCAGCAGTTTGGGGGGTTTTATGAACACTGAAGCTTTCTTT.

This clonotype was recorded at least ten times. CDR3 nucleotide sequence: TGTGCCAGCAGTTTCATAGGGGGCAATCAGCCCCAGCATTTT. As protein: CASSFIGGNQPQHF. The rearrangement uses TRBV12-3 or TRBV12-4 and TRBJ1-5, with a possible D match to TRBD1 (5 bases). The V and J ends lost 3 bases and 2 bases respectively, with 8 bases between them. This CDR3 is built from 14 residues.

This clonotype has at least ten counts. The chain combines TRBV29-1 with TRBJ2-7, with D hard to call. V lost 8 bases and J 5 bases, leaving 22 bases between the germline ends. Germline V lookup: CDR1 SQVTM, CDR2 ANQGSEA. This CDR3 contains 14 residues. The CDR3 region is CSFAPGLLEHEQYF. CDR3 nucleotides: TGCAGCTTTGCCCCGGGCCTACTCGAGCACGAGCAGTACTTC.

The CDR3 reads CASSYSWEVSEQYF. The DNA of the CDR3 is TGTGCCAGCAGTTACTCATGGGAGGTGAGCGAGCAGTACTTC. The chain is built from TRBV6-5 and TRBJ2-7; maybe TRBD2 (6 bases). CDR1 and CDR2 (germline): MNHEY, SVGAGI. CDR3 size: 14 residues. With 0 bases removed from V and 6 bases from J, the gap between germline ends came to 12 bases.

This clonotype was seen ten or more times. The rearrangement joins TRBV12-3 or TRBV12-4 to TRBJ1-4; a weak D match, TRBD1 (5 bases). V was cut by 6 bases and J by 4 bases, with 15 bases left in between. The CDR3 is made up of 15 amino acids. CDR3 loop: CASSPLGGFNEKLFF. DNA of the CDR3: TGTGCCAGCAGCCCTCTCGGGGGGTTTAATGAAAAACTGTTTTTT.

This clonotype was counted ten times or more. The chain combines TRBV15 with TRBJ1-2; no definite D call. The CDR3 covers 14 residues. CDR1 LNHNV and CDR2 YYDKDF come from the germline V gene (reference sequence). Trimming took off 0 bases at V and 4 bases at J, with 9 bases between the two ends. The CDR3: CATSRDSELYGYTF. CDR3 DNA sequence: TGTGCCACCAGCAGAGATTCGGAACTCTATGGCTACACCTTC.

There are many counts of this clonotype. The chain links TRBV12-3 or TRBV12-4 to TRBJ2-7; 11 nucleotides match TRBD1. V dropped 3 bases and J dropped 4; count of bases not matched to a gene: 5. There are 15 residues in the CDR3. Here the CDR3 DNA reads TGTGCCAGCAGTTTCTTCGGACAGGGGGCGTACGAGCAGTACTTC. This gives the protein CASSFFGQGAYEQYF.

This clonotype was counted between two and nine times. The rearrangement uses TRBV3-1 and TRBJ2-2; D not resolved. Trimming stripped 4 bases from V and 6 bases from J, with 9 bases between. The CDR3 is 13 amino acids. Germline CDR1 LGHDT, CDR2 YNNKEL (reference sequence). CDR3 in DNA: TGTGCCAGCAGCCGGGGATCCGCCGGGGAGCTGTTTTTT. Its protein is CASSRGSAGELFF.

The chain recombines TRBV6-2 or TRBV6-3 with TRBJ2-3; D perhaps matches TRBD1 (6 bases). Germline V lookup: CDR1 MNHEY, CDR2 SVGEGT. The CDR3 sequence is 14 residues long. The V gene lost 5 bases and the J gene lost 6 bases, with 15 bases spanning the gap. DNA of the CDR3: TGTGCCAGCAGTACGGGACACAGTGCGGATACGCAGTATTTT. This translates into CASSTGHSADTQYF.

This clonotype was detected a few times. The chain couples TRBV30 to TRBJ2-1; TRBD2 agrees at 8 bases. The ends lost 1 base at V and 8 bases at J; junction bases unmatched: 10. The CDR3 is made up of 15 amino acids. Germline CDR1 is GTSNPN and CDR2 is SVGIG (reference sequence). In DNA form, the CDR3 reads TGTGCCTGGAGTGCCGGGACTAGACCGTACGATGAGCAGTTCTTC. It is translated as CAWSAGTRPYDEQFF.